This entry lists 5 T cell receptor beta chains sequenced from one sample in a study of T cells in Graves' hyperthyroidism and ophthalmopathy. The TCR beta CDR3 regions underwent amplification using RNA transcripts as the source. An initial round of RT-PCR targeting the TCR CDR3 relied on the HTBI primer set. TCRdb recomputed calls from the multiplex PCR reads with MiXCR, one row per CDR3 protein. The table has hundreds of thousands of distinct CDR3 sequences, around 15% seen once. The material sequenced was blood. All receptors derive from a man aged 18 to 30 with Graves' ophthalmopathy.

This clonotype was observed a handful of times. The chain has TRBV4-1 and TRBJ1-1, with a tentative D call TRBD1 (6 bases). In germline, CDR1 is MGHRA, CDR2 YSYEKL. The CDR3 has 17 amino acids. V lost 4 bases and J 4 bases, leaving 22 bases between the germline ends. In DNA, the CDR3 is TGCGCCAGCAGCCTTCAACCGGGACATTTCCCCGCCACTGAAGCTTTCTTT. This gives the protein CASSLQPGHFPATEAFF.

This clonotype was seen only a few times. This clone may be a read error of a much larger clone one base away. V gene TRBV6-1 combines with J gene TRBJ1-1, with a possible D match to TRBD1 (6 bases). In germline, CDR1 is MNHNS, CDR2 SASEGT. V lost 11 bases and J lost 0, with 13 bases in between. The CDR3 spans 13 residues. The CDR3 region has the DNA TGTGCCGCCAGGGGTTCGGTGAACACTGAAGCTTTCTTT. Its translation is CAARGSVNTEAFF.

The CDR3 is CASTMGPRTSGANVLTF. CDR3 nucleotide sequence: TGTGCCAGCACCATGGGCCCTAGGACATCAGGGGCCAACGTCCTGACTTTC. The rearrangement uses TRBV18 and TRBJ2-6, with D maybe TRBD1 (5 bases). The CDR3 has 17 residues. Deletions cut 8 bases from V and 4 bases from J, with 21 bases between. Germline V CDR1 and CDR2: KGHSH, LQKENI.

This clonotype was detected many times. The chain combines TRBV6-2 or TRBV6-3 with TRBJ1-2, with 7 bases identical to TRBD1. Unmatched junction bases numbered 10, after V lost 7 bases and J lost 5 bases. CDR1 and CDR2 from the germline V gene are MNHEY and SVGEGT. This CDR3 is built from 14 residues. CDR3 bases: TGTGCCAGCAACAATGGACAGGCCATTTATGGCTACACCTTC. Translating gives CASNNGQAIYGYTF.

The V and J genes are TRBV10-3 and TRBJ2-7, with TRBD2 matching 13 bases. The CDR3 consists of 15 residues. V lost 2 bases, J lost 4 bases, and 2 bases stayed unmatched. CDR1 is ENHRY and CDR2 is SYGVKD in the germline V gene. The CDR3 protein is CAISEGLAGVYEQYF. The CDR3 DNA is TGTGCCATCAGTGAGGGACTAGCGGGAGTATACGAGCAGTACTTC.